The T cell receptor (beta chain) described here comes from a study of naive and memory T cell subsets. The table lists this clonotype with a few counts. Its antigen remains unknown. After CD4 positive bead selection, the CD4-negative fraction gave CD8 T cells. Study-wide results and caveats: In naive cells, over 95% of TCR sequences were seen only once.

Both TRBC1 and TRBC2 were covered by a beta constant-region primer of two equimolar oligonucleotides. From the UMI-ligation and nested PCR reads, TCRdb called clonotypes with MiXCR, one entry per CDR3 protein. The sample records 140,000 to 150,000 distinct CDR3 sequences, 17% being singletons. The sequence came from a human donor in good health. The sequencing input was naive CD4+ T cells from blood.

This chain's CDR3 is CASSLLQGAIGNQPQHF. Here the CDR3 DNA reads TGTGCCAGCAGTTTATTACAGGGGGCGATCGGCAATCAGCCCCAGCATTTT. V and J are TRBV28 and TRBJ1-5; 9 nucleotides agree with TRBD1. The V gene end was trimmed by 1 base and the J gene end by 2 bases; junction bases not matched to a gene: 6. This CDR3 has 17 amino acids. The germline V gene has CDR1 MDHEN and CDR2 SYDVKM.